The TCR beta chain under discussion was sequenced for a study of patients and donors after allogeneic stem cell transplantation (dated by TCRdb to between 2020 and 2021). The library was made by RT-PCR. The instrument was a NextSeq 550. TCRdb itself trimmed the public reads at Q25 with fastp, ran MiXCR and retained productive beta chains. Rows matching on CDR3 protein sequence are summarized as one entry with the most common DNA and genes. For this sample the table gives hundreds of thousands of distinct CDR3 sequences, of which around 16% were detected only once. 6.5% to 7.5% of the sample is held by the ten biggest clonotypes. This clonotype was counted between two and nine times. The specificity of this receptor is unknown. Base qualities are not provided; no much larger clone lies one nucleotide away. Cut back by 11 bases and 7 bases, the V and J ends lie 10 bases apart. Based on the germline V gene, the CDR1 and CDR2 sequences are ENHRY and SYGVKD. The CDR3 numbers 10 residues from cysteine through phenylalanine. Just CDR3 DNA is preserved here, 30 bases in frame from base 1.

Sequencing was performed on blood, either unsorted or a sorted T cell fraction (not recorded which). The rearranged segments are TRBV10-3 and TRBJ2-3; no D gene is confidently identified. This TCR derives from a human donor who was either an allogeneic HSCT recipient or a stem cell or donor lymphocyte infusion donor (not recorded which). It is not recorded whose cells these are; they may come from a transplant donor. The CDR3 in this case is CASNHYTQYF. The DNA reads as follows: TGTGCCTCCAACCACTATACGCAGTATTTT.